The sequence of this TCR beta chain was determined in a study of regulatory T cells in long-lasting Graves disease. The time point was: persistent/refractory GD, antithyroid drugs over 5 years with positive TRAb. Construction of the TCR library relied on RNA isolated from PBMCs. Sequencing libraries for TCR beta were prepared with iRepertoire HTBI primers and Arm-PCR of CDR3 regions. TCRdb independently ran MiXCR on the multiplex PCR reads; one entry per CDR3 protein. This table holds a few hundred thousand distinct CDR3 sequences, roughly a fifth found once. The study's findings and limits: Persistent disease was associated with favored TRBV28 usage and with favored use of TRBJ1-2 and TRBJ2-5.

With regard to this clonotype: Its matching antigen is unknown.

V was cut by 2 bases and J by 0 bases, with 11 bases left in between. Germline V lookup: CDR1 SGHDT, CDR2 YYEEEE. The CDR3 extends over 16 amino acids. This chain links TRBV5-6 with TRBJ1-4; D remains unclear. The sequenced sample was peripheral blood mononuclear cells (PBMCs), obtained when the disease was refractory, from a patient treated with antithyroid drugs. This clonotype originated in a female donor with Graves disease. The CDR3 DNA reads TGTGCCAGCAGCTTATACCACAGTGCAACTAATGAAAAACTGTTTTTT. Translation: CASSLYHSATNEKLFF.